Below, 20 T cell receptor beta chains from the same sample are listed, as sequenced in a study of blood T cell repertoires in COVID-19. The protocol was immunoSEQ multiplex PCR, while the TCRdb copy is restricted to in-frame clones and leaves out a portion. In the table there are some 200,000 clones, roughly 89% of which are singletons. Material for sequencing was PBMCs or T cells enriched from blood (not recorded which). These receptors came from a young man with acute COVID-19.

This clone appeared a single time. This chain uses TRBV30 with TRBJ1-2; possibly TRBD1 for D (5 bases). Trimming removed 0 bases from V and 0 bases from J, with 8 bases in between. Germline CDR1 GTSNPN, CDR2 SVGIG (reference sequence). The CDR3 is 14 amino acids. This chain's CDR3 is CAWSVGGANYGYTF. CDR3 bases: TGTGCCTGGAGTGTCGGGGGGGCTAACTATGGCTACACCTTC.

This clone was counted a single time. The rearrangement uses TRBV6-2 or TRBV6-3 and TRBJ2-1, with 11 bases aligning to TRBD2. The junction had 9 bases not matched to a gene; V was cut back by 6 bases and J by 8 bases. Germline-derived CDR1 and CDR2 are MNHEY and SVGEGT. This CDR3 contains 15 residues. CDR3 sequence: CASSQTSGSSDEQFF. The DNA for the CDR3 is TGTGCCAGCAGCCAAACTAGCGGGAGTTCCGATGAGCAGTTCTTC.

The chain recombines TRBV19 with TRBJ2-4; 8 bases are a match to TRBD2. CDR1 is LNHDA, CDR2 SQIVND, per germline (reference sequence). This CDR3 contains 18 residues. The V gene end was trimmed by 0 bases and the J gene end by 7 bases; junction bases not matched to a gene: 14. The CDR3: CASSIDILSGAGGNIQYF. Here the CDR3 DNA reads TGTGCCAGTAGTATAGATATCTTGAGCGGGGCGGGGGGCAACATTCAGTACTTC.

In this sample, this clone turned up a few times. The chain combines TRBV4-2 with TRBJ1-1; 7 positions agree with TRBD1. The junction had 11 bases not matched to a gene; V was cut back by 0 bases and J by 1 base. The CDR3 runs 18 residues. Germline-derived CDR1 and CDR2 are LGHNA and YNFKEQ. CDR3 protein: CASSQDRHRGYSNTEAFF. The CDR3, as DNA: TGTGCCAGCAGCCAAGATAGGCACAGGGGTTACTCGAACACTGAAGCTTTCTTT.

V is TRBV20-1 and J is TRBJ2-1, with TRBD2 as a possible D gene (5 bases). The CDR3 totals 11 residues. Trimming pared 7 bases from V and 5 bases from J, leaving 9 bases between. Germline CDR1 is DFQATT and CDR2 is SNEGSKA (reference sequence). The CDR3 nucleotides read TGCAGTGGCTGGGAGAACAATGAGCAGTTCTTC. Translating gives CSGWENNEQFF.

The rearrangement links TRBV24-1 to TRBJ2-1, with 11 bases matching TRBD1. The CDR3 contains 16 residues. CDR1 and CDR2 (germline): KGHDR, SFDVKD. With V trimmed by 4 bases and J by 8 bases, 9 bases remained unmatched. The CDR3 spells CATSEPGDRGSDEQFF. The CDR3 DNA reads as TGTGCCACCAGTGAGCCGGGGGACAGGGGGAGCGATGAGCAGTTCTTC.

This chain uses TRBV19 with TRBJ2-7, with 9 nucleotides matching TRBD1. This CDR3 comprises 13 residues. The V gene end was trimmed by 5 bases and the J gene end by 7 bases; junction bases not matched to a gene: 6. Per germline, CDR1 LNHDA and CDR2 SQIVND (reference sequence). For the CDR3, the DNA is TGTGCCAGTAGTGATGGACAGGGGATTGAGCAGTACTTC. Its translation: CASSDGQGIEQYF.

The chain links TRBV29-1 to TRBJ1-1; 7 nucleotides line up with TRBD1. Germline V CDR1 and CDR2: SQVTM, ANQGSEA. V lost 7 bases and J lost 3; bases outside the gene matches: 5. This CDR3 region has 12 residues. The CDR3 protein is CSATGSYTEAFF. DNA for the CDR3: TGCAGCGCGACAGGGAGTTACACTGAAGCTTTCTTT.

This clone was seen a handful of times. V and J are TRBV7-6 and TRBJ1-1, with D perhaps matching TRBD1 (5 bases). Germline values: CDR1 SGHVS, CDR2 FNYEAQ. The CDR3 totals 14 residues. Trimming pared 4 bases from V and 1 base from J, leaving 10 bases between. CDR3 nucleotide sequence: TGTGCCAGCAGCTCAACTACAGGGAACACTGAAGCTTTCTTT. It is translated as CASSSTTGNTEAFF.

The chain is built from TRBV3-1 (or the pseudogene TRBV3-2) and TRBJ2-5; no firm D call. V lost 0 bases to trimming and J lost 2 bases, with 16 bases between them. From germline, CDR1 is LGHDT and CDR2 YNNKEL (reference sequence). This CDR3 is 17 amino acids long. In DNA, the CDR3 is TGTGCCAGCAGCCAAGATGGTGCAGGCGTACTTCAAGAGACCCAGTACTTC. It translates to CASSQDGAGVLQETQYF.

The rearrangement joins TRBV4-1 to TRBJ2-2, with a tentative D call TRBD1 (6 bases). Germline V CDR1 and CDR2: MGHRA, YSYEKL. CDR3 length: 17 residues. V was trimmed by 4 bases and J by 3 bases, leaving 18 bases between them. CDR3 DNA sequence: TGCGCCAGCAGCCCATTGCTACAGGGCCCCTACACCGGGGAGCTGTTTTTT. It yields the protein CASSPLLQGPYTGELFF.

This chain connects TRBV4-1 to TRBJ1-1, with TRBD1 as a possible D gene (5 bases). Germline V gene sequence: CDR1 MGHRA, CDR2 YSYEKL. V lost 4 bases to trimming and J lost 4 bases, with 16 bases between them. This CDR3 region has 15 residues. CDR3 region: CASSRGGKDGTEAFF. The CDR3 bases are TGCGCCAGCAGCCGGGGGGGAAAGGACGGCACTGAAGCTTTCTTT.

The chain is built from TRBV27 and TRBJ2-5, with 7 bases identical to TRBD1. This CDR3 spans 16 amino acids. Germline assignment: CDR1 MNHEY and CDR2 SMNVEV (reference sequence). V shed 0 bases, J shed 4 bases, and the junction held 8 bases outside the gene matches. Here the CDR3 DNA reads TGTGCCAGCAGTTTATCGACAGGGACCCTCGGAGAGACCCAGTACTTC. It specifies CASSLSTGTLGETQYF.

The chain recombines TRBV27 with TRBJ2-1, with TRBD1 identical over 8 bases. The CDR3 has 17 amino acids. Per germline, CDR1 MNHEY and CDR2 SMNVEV (reference sequence). V trimming: 1 base; J trimming: 2 bases; junction bases outside the gene matches: 7. The CDR3 loop reads CASSLLSGGGPYNEQFF. The CDR3 region has the DNA TGTGCCAGCAGTTTATTGTCAGGGGGCGGCCCCTACAATGAGCAGTTCTTC.

The chain joins TRBV7-2 to TRBJ2-1; perhaps TRBD1 as D (5 bases). This CDR3 spans 14 amino acids. Germline CDR1 reads SGHTA; CDR2 reads FQGNSA. V gave up 3 bases and J gave up 4 bases, with 10 bases separating them. CDR3 bases: TGTGCCAGCAGCTTCGTGGACACTTACAATGAGCAGTTCTTC. Translation gives CASSFVDTYNEQFF.

This clone showed up just a few times. The chain uses TRBV18 and TRBJ2-2, with TRBD1 matching 10 bases. Trimming cost V 3 bases and J 4 bases; bases outside gene matches: 5. Germline V gene sequence: CDR1 KGHSH, CDR2 LQKENI. The length of the CDR3 is 16 residues. The CDR3, as DNA: TGTGCCAGCTCACCCAGGACAGGGGGTCGCACCGGGGAGCTGTTTTTT. Encoded protein: CASSPRTGGRTGELFF.

The J gene is TRBJ2-7, the V gene TRBV2, with D tentatively TRBD2 (5 bases). Per germline, CDR1 SNHLY and CDR2 FYNNEI. The CDR3 is 14 residues long. Trimming took off 7 bases at V and 0 bases at J, with 13 bases between the two ends. For the CDR3, the DNA is TGTGCCAGCAATCTAGCCCCAAGCTCCTACGAGCAGTACTTC. Translation: CASNLAPSSYEQYF. The variable domain in full, with the rest retrieved from reference TRBV2 and TRBJ2-7, is EPEVTQTPSHQVTQMGQEVILRCVPISNHLYFYWYRQILGQKVEFLVSFYNNEISEKSEIFDDQFSVERPDGSNFTLKIRSTKLEDSAMYFCASNLAPSSYEQYFGPGTRLTVT.

This clone was found many times. Its ends do not fully match the called genes, so a read error is possible. The chain has TRBV10-3 and TRBJ2-2; 12 nucleotides line up with TRBD1. The germline V gene encodes CDR1 ENHRY and CDR2 SYGVKD. The CDR3 length is 16 residues. DNA of the CDR3: TGTGCCACCATGGGACAGGGGGCCCCGAACATCGGGGAGCTGTTTTTT. This encodes CATMGQGAPNIGELFF.

The J gene is TRBJ1-2, the V gene TRBV24-1; D is possibly TRBD1 (5 bases). CDR3 length: 15 residues. Trimming took off 2 bases at V and 4 bases at J, with 13 bases between the two ends. Germline V lookup: CDR1 KGHDR, CDR2 SFDVKD. CDR3 sequence reads: CATSDSGYGSYGYTF. The CDR3 DNA follows: TGTGCCACCAGTGATTCAGGGTACGGAAGCTATGGCTACACCTTC.

This rearrangement joins TRBV27 to TRBJ1-1; 8 nucleotides agree with TRBD1. The length of the CDR3 is 15 residues. The germline V gene has CDR1 MNHEY and CDR2 SMNVEV (reference sequence). With 5 bases clipped from V and 5 bases from J, the junction kept 10 bases outside the gene matches. The CDR3 DNA reads as TGTGCCAGCAGTGCCCCAGGGACAGGACATACTGAAGCTTTCTTT. It is translated as CASSAPGTGHTEAFF.